Presented here are 20 T cell receptor beta chains from one specimen sequenced in a study of blood T cell repertoires in COVID-19. Libraries were prepared by immunoSEQ multiplex PCR; TCRdb keeps only in-frame clonotypes and omits some of them. The sample contains 150,000 to 200,000 clones, around 87% of which appear only once. Sequencing used peripheral blood. These receptors were obtained from a man between 18 and 29 years old with active or convalescent COVID-19.

The chain uses TRBV10-3 and TRBJ2-7; D unresolved. The CDR3 covers 14 residues. Trimming took off 2 bases at V and 5 bases at J, with 13 bases between the two ends. From germline, CDR1 is ENHRY and CDR2 SYGVKD. Here the CDR3 DNA reads TGTGCCATCAGTGAGCGGTCAATAGAGGACGAGCAGTACTTC. Its translation: CAISERSIEDEQYF.

The chain couples TRBV15 to TRBJ2-2, with a weak D call TRBD1 (5 bases). Germline V gene data show CDR1 as LNHNV and CDR2 as YYDKDF (reference sequence). CDR3 size: 16 residues. The V and J ends lost 0 bases and 1 base respectively, with 9 bases between them. CDR3 DNA sequence: TGTGCCACCAGCAGAGAGAACGGACAGAACACCGGGGAGCTGTTTTTT. It codes for CATSRENGQNTGELFF.

The chain combines TRBV5-5 with TRBJ2-3, with D perhaps TRBD1 (6 bases). CDR1 SGHKS and CDR2 YYEKEE come from the germline V gene (reference sequence). V was pared by 4 bases and J by 4 bases, with 13 bases between. The CDR3 contains 14 residues. This chain's CDR3 is CASSLTGIPDTQYF. In DNA form, the CDR3 reads TGTGCCAGCAGCCTAACAGGGATCCCAGATACGCAGTATTTT.

The rearrangement links TRBV3-1 (or the pseudogene TRBV3-2) to TRBJ1-5; D is undetermined. The CDR3 has 16 residues. Trimming left V 4 bases short and J 0 bases short, with 13 bases between. Germline-derived CDR1 and CDR2 are LGHDT and YNNKEL (reference sequence). Here the CDR3 DNA reads TGTGCCAGCAGCCCCCGGACGGGGAATAGCAATCAGCCCCAGCATTTT. It yields the protein CASSPRTGNSNQPQHF.

The chain is built from TRBV12-3 or TRBV12-4 and TRBJ1-1, with D hard to call. The CDR3 runs to 12 residues. Deletions cut 3 bases from V and 8 bases from J, with 10 bases between. The CDR3 DNA sequence: TGTGCCAGCAGTTTTAGCCGGATCGAAGCTTTCTTT. Translated: CASSFSRIEAFF.

The chain joins TRBV3-1 (or the pseudogene TRBV3-2) to TRBJ1-4; 7 bases agree with TRBD1. V dropped 1 base and J dropped 6; count of bases not matched to a gene: 5. Germline V lookup: CDR1 LGHDT, CDR2 YNNKEL (reference sequence). This CDR3 contains 15 residues. Here the CDR3 reads CASSQVGTGDEKLFF. In nucleotides, the CDR3 is TGTGCCAGCAGCCAAGTTGGTACAGGGGATGAAAAACTGTTTTTT.

This rearrangement joins TRBV19 to TRBJ1-5; D perhaps matches TRBD1 (5 bases). Germline CDR1 LNHDA, CDR2 SQIVND (reference sequence). CDR3 length equals 15 residues. V was shortened by 5 bases and J by 1 base, with 12 bases between the two germline ends. CDR3 loop: CASSSGRGSNQPQHF. In DNA form, the CDR3 reads TGTGCCAGTAGTTCGGGGAGGGGAAGCAATCAGCCCCAGCATTTT.

V usage is TRBV7-2 and J usage is TRBJ2-3; tentative D call: TRBD2 (7 bases). Germline values: CDR1 SGHTA, CDR2 FQGNSA. The length of the CDR3 is 16 residues. Deletions cut 6 bases from V and 4 bases from J, with 20 bases between. CDR3 sequence: CASRPPGAGEPDTQYF. In DNA, the CDR3 is TGTGCCAGCAGGCCTCCGGGGGCGGGGGAACCAGATACGCAGTATTTT.

The CDR3 DNA is TGTGCCACCAGTGCCCACCCAGGACAGGGGAATGAAAAACTGTTTTTT. Translation: CATSAHPGQGNEKLFF. This chain uses TRBV24-1 with TRBJ1-4; 9 positions agree with TRBD1. CDR3 length: 16 residues. Trimming cost V 5 bases and J 5 bases; bases outside gene matches: 8. The germline CDR1 and CDR2 sequences are KGHDR and SFDVKD.

The chain couples TRBV6-5 to TRBJ1-4; 7 bases are a match to TRBD1. This CDR3 region has 15 residues. Germline-derived CDR1 and CDR2 are MNHEY and SVGAGI. The ends lost 0 bases at V and 5 bases at J; junction bases unmatched: 3. CDR3 DNA: TGTGCCAGCAGTTACTCTACAGGGGCAAATGAAAAACTGTTTTTT. Protein sequence: CASSYSTGANEKLFF.

The chain uses TRBV2 and TRBJ2-7; 7 bases are a match to TRBD1. V lost 7 bases to trimming and J lost 0 bases; unmatched junction nucleotides: 6. The CDR3 contains 14 residues. Germline lookup yields CDR1 SNHLY and CDR2 FYNNEI. The CDR3 DNA reads TGTGCCAGCAACCAGGGGGAGAGCTCCTACGAGCAGTACTTC. Residues: CASNQGESSYEQYF.

V usage is TRBV1 and J usage is TRBJ1-1; TRBD1, the table's D call, was not compared with the DNA. TRBV1 is given as a pseudogene. The CDR3 runs 15 residues. The CDR3 DNA reads as TGCACCAGGGACAGTCATGTCTCAGGCTACACTGAAGCTTTCTTT. It yields the protein CTRDSHVSGYTEAFF.

This chain connects TRBV10-3 to TRBJ1-3; no reliable D call. V was shortened by 5 bases and J by 0 bases, with 8 bases between the two germline ends. CDR3 length: 14 residues. Germline CDR1 ENHRY, CDR2 SYGVKD. The CDR3 region is CAISPQASGNTIYF. In DNA, the CDR3 is TGTGCCATCAGTCCCCAGGCCTCTGGAAACACCATATATTTT.

The V gene is TRBV19, the J gene TRBJ1-2; D gene unclear. V was pared by 7 bases and J by 2 bases, with 11 bases between. CDR1 LNHDA and CDR2 SQIVND come from the germline V gene (reference sequence). This CDR3 is 13 amino acids long. The CDR3 is CASIDSRNYGYTF. The CDR3 coding sequence is TGTGCCAGTATAGATAGTCGGAACTATGGCTACACCTTC.

This clone occurred once. The genes are TRBV29-1 and TRBJ1-6; tentative D call: TRBD1 (6 bases). The V gene's germline CDR1 is SQVTM and CDR2 ANQGSEA. Trimming removed 4 bases from V and 5 bases from J, with 9 bases in between. The CDR3 is made up of 13 amino acids. The chain's CDR3 is CSVVDSNNSPLHF. DNA of the CDR3: TGCAGCGTTGTGGACAGCAATAATTCACCCCTCCACTTT.

V gene TRBV6-6 combines with J gene TRBJ1-6; a possible D gene is TRBD1 (6 bases). CDR1 MNHNY and CDR2 SVGAGI come from the germline V gene (reference sequence). V was shortened by 6 bases and J by 14 bases, with 17 bases between the two germline ends. This CDR3 region has 13 residues. In DNA, the CDR3 is TGTGCCAGCAGAACAGGGCCGGCCGGGGCCCTCCACTTT. Protein product: CASRTGPAGALHF.

The chain is built from TRBV7-9 and TRBJ2-3, with 9 nucleotides matching TRBD1. The CDR3 consists of 15 residues. V shed 5 bases, J shed 3 bases, and the junction held 6 bases outside the gene matches. Germline-derived CDR1 and CDR2 are SEHNR and FQNEAQ (reference sequence). In DNA form, the CDR3 reads TGTGCCAGCAGCGACGGACAGGGGAATACAGATACGCAGTATTTT. It yields the protein CASSDGQGNTDTQYF.

The rearrangement uses TRBV7-8 and TRBJ1-6, with TRBD1 identical over 8 bases. CDR1 SGHVS and CDR2 FQNEAQ come from the germline V gene. Losses at the gene ends were 5 bases for V and 8 bases for J; bases not matched to a gene: 11. This CDR3 has 16 residues. CDR3 in amino acids: CASSESGQGSDSPLHF. The CDR3 DNA follows: TGTGCCAGCAGCGAAAGCGGACAGGGTTCGGATTCACCCCTCCACTTT. Looking up the rest from reference TRBV7-8 and TRBJ1-6 gives the full variable domain: GAGVSQSPRYKVAKRGQDVALRCDPISGHVSLFWYQQALGQGPEFLTYFQNEAQLDKSGLPSDRFFAERPEGSVSTLKIQRTQQEDSAVYLCASSESGQGSDSPLHFGNGTRLTVT.

The chain uses TRBV27 and TRBJ1-2, with D uncertain. The V gene's germline CDR1 is MNHEY and CDR2 SMNVEV (reference sequence). The CDR3 loop spans 14 amino acids. V lost 7 bases and J 10 bases, leaving 22 bases between the germline ends. Here the CDR3 DNA reads TGTGCCAGCACCCTCGAAGGCGGAAGGAATCCCTACACCTTC. This encodes CASTLEGGRNPYTF.

This sequence joins TRBV7-9 and TRBJ2-2; D call uncertain. Germline-derived CDR1 and CDR2 are SEHNR and FQNEAQ (reference sequence). Trimming took off 2 bases at V and 5 bases at J, with 6 bases between the two ends. The CDR3 consists of 13 residues. CDR3: CASSLLTTGELFF. CDR3 coding DNA: TGTGCCAGCAGCTTACTTACTACCGGGGAGCTGTTTTTT.